These T cell receptor beta chains were read from a single sample in a study of memory CD4+ T cells and cytomegalovirus serostatus. The protocol was immunoSEQ multiplex PCR, while the TCRdb copy is restricted to in-frame clones and leaves out a portion. The table lists about 56,000 clones, around 80% of them singletons. Input material: memory CD4+ T cells from blood. These receptors all come from an adult in good health and CMV-seronegative. The CDR3 runs from the conserved cysteine through the conserved F or W. D genes are given only for firm matches. Size is stated for part of the rows, as once, few or many counts, or as a class when the clone is expanded.

length: 15
D: NA
size: NA
J: TRBJ1-1
V: TRBV11-1
CDR3: CASSFRRSMNTEAFF
DNA: TGTGCCAGCTCTTTTCGACGCAGCATGAACACTGAAGCTTTCTTT

length: 14
D: NA
size: NA
J: TRBJ2-5
V: TRBV5-1
CDR3: CASRGPPTGETQYF
DNA: TGCGCCAGCAGGGGGCCTCCTACGGGGGAGACCCAGTACTTC

length: 14
D: TRBD2
size: NA
J: TRBJ2-3
V: TRBV28
CDR3: CASSLRLAPDTQYF
DNA: TGTGCCAGCAGTTTAAGACTAGCCCCAGATACGCAGTATTTT

length: 11
D: TRBD2
size: NA
J: TRBJ2-5
V: TRBV5-4
CDR3: CASNQGGAQYF
DNA: TGTGCCAGCAATCAGGGAGGGGCCCAGTACTTC

length: 15
D: NA
size: NA
J: TRBJ1-2
V: TRBV18
CDR3: CASSPRAAAPYGYTF
DNA: TGTGCCAGCTCACCACGGGCGGCGGCCCCCTATGGCTACACCTTC

length: 13
D: NA
size: NA
J: TRBJ1-5
V: TRBV10-3
CDR3: CAISPYVNQPQHF
DNA: TGTGCCATCAGCCCTTACGTCAATCAGCCCCAGCATTTT

length: 19
D: NA
size: NA
J: TRBJ1-5
V: TRBV7-8
CDR3: CASSTPTGTSTWGNQPQHF
DNA: TGTGCCAGCAGCACACCAACCGGGACCTCCACCTGGGGCAATCAGCCCCAGCATTTT

length: 14
D: NA
size: NA
J: TRBJ2-2
V: TRBV7-2
CDR3: CASSTGTTTGELFF
DNA: TGTGCCAGCAGCACCGGTACCACCACCGGGGAGCTGTTTTTT

length: 13
D: TRBD2
size: few
J: TRBJ2-5
V: TRBV27
CDR3: CASSATSGGTQYF
DNA: TGTGCCAGCAGCGCAACTAGCGGGGGGACCCAGTACTTC

length: 15
D: TRBD2
size: NA
J: TRBJ2-5
V: TRBV15
CDR3: CATSRVSGGSETQYF
DNA: TGTGCCACCAGCAGAGTGAGCGGGGGGTCAGAGACCCAGTACTTC

length: 16
D: TRBD1
size: many
J: TRBJ1-3
V: TRBV4-2
CDR3: CASSARSQGAGNTIYF
DNA: TGTGCCAGCAGCGCCCGAAGTCAGGGGGCTGGAAACACCATATATTTT

length: 15
D: TRBD1
size: few
J: TRBJ2-7
V: TRBV7-9
CDR3: CASSLALQGVGEQYF
DNA: TGTGCCAGCAGCTTAGCGCTTCAGGGGGTAGGAGAGCAGTACTTC

length: 14
D: NA
size: NA
J: TRBJ2-2
V: TRBV5-1
CDR3: CASSLEGLTGELFF
DNA: TGCGCCAGCAGCTTAGAGGGTTTAACCGGGGAGCTGTTTTTT

length: 14
D: NA
size: NA
J: TRBJ2-2
V: TRBV5-1
CDR3: CASKAGMSTGELFF
DNA: TGCGCCAGCAAGGCGGGGATGAGCACCGGGGAGCTGTTTTTT

length: 19
D: NA
size: NA
J: TRBJ1-3
V: TRBV5-1
CDR3: CASSAAGGKRGLSGNTIYF
DNA: TGCGCCAGCAGCGCGGCGGGGGGCAAGAGAGGCCTATCTGGAAACACCATATATTTT

length: 14
D: TRBD1
size: NA
J: TRBJ2-5
V: TRBV7-2
CDR3: CASSWDRNQETQYF
DNA: TGTGCCAGCAGCTGGGACAGAAACCAAGAGACCCAGTACTTC

length: 12
D: NA
size: NA
J: TRBJ2-3
V: TRBV10-2
CDR3: CASSEGGDTQYF
DNA: TGCGCCAGCAGTGAGGGGGGGGATACGCAGTATTTT

length: 14
D: NA
size: NA
J: TRBJ2-5
V: TRBV6-6
CDR3: CASSPSGPRETQYF
DNA: TGTGCCAGCAGTCCATCAGGCCCTAGGGAGACCCAGTACTTC

length: 13
D: NA
size: NA
J: TRBJ1-1
V: TRBV7-2
CDR3: CASSRRVDTEAFF
DNA: TGTGCCAGCAGCCGCAGGGTTGACACTGAAGCTTTCTTT

length: 12
D: TRBD1
size: NA
J: TRBJ1-2
V: TRBV5-1
CDR3: CASSGQGDGYTF
DNA: TGCGCCAGCAGCGGACAGGGGGATGGCTACACCTTC

length: 14
D: TRBD1
size: NA
J: TRBJ2-7
V: TRBV4-1
CDR3: CASSQGTGPYEQYF
DNA: TGCGCCAGCAGCCAAGGGACAGGGCCCTACGAGCAGTACTTC

length: 14
D: NA
size: few
J: TRBJ2-2
V: TRBV9
CDR3: CASSTDAGTGELFF
DNA: TGTGCCAGCAGCACAGACGCAGGGACCGGGGAGCTGTTTTTT

length: 17
D: TRBD2
size: NA
J: TRBJ2-3
V: TRBV5-4
CDR3: CASSLARLAGGPDTQYF
DNA: TGTGCCAGCAGCTTGGCCCGACTAGCGGGGGGACCAGATACGCAGTATTTT

length: 13
D: NA
size: NA
J: TRBJ1-3
V: TRBV30
CDR3: CAWSTGSGNTIYF
DNA: TGTGCCTGGAGTACAGGGTCTGGAAACACCATATATTTT

length: 14
D: TRBD1
size: NA
J: TRBJ1-3
V: TRBV6-1
CDR3: CASSPGGSGNTIYF
DNA: TGTGCCAGCAGTCCAGGGGGCTCTGGAAACACCATATATTTT

length: 15
D: TRBD1
size: once
J: TRBJ1-1
V: TRBV27
CDR3: CASSPSTGRGTEAFF
DNA: TGTGCCAGCAGTCCTTCGACAGGGAGGGGGACTGAAGCTTTCTTT

length: 13
D: TRBD1
size: NA
J: TRBJ1-2
V: TRBV6-1
CDR3: CASIGRQGHGYTF
DNA: TGTGCCAGCATAGGCAGACAGGGCCATGGCTACACCTTC

length: 17
D: NA
size: NA
J: TRBJ2-2
V: TRBV4-1
CDR3: CASSLFKSVRGTGELFF
DNA: TGCGCCAGCAGCCTCTTTAAGTCGGTGAGGGGCACCGGGGAGCTGTTTTTT

length: 16
D: NA
size: NA
J: TRBJ2-5
V: TRBV18
CDR3: CASSVFETGLKETQYF
DNA: TGTGCCAGCTCAGTGTTCGAGACGGGACTCAAAGAGACCCAGTACTTC

length: 13
D: NA
size: NA
J: TRBJ2-7
V: TRBV2
CDR3: CASRRDGAYEQYF
DNA: TGTGCCAGCAGGAGGGACGGCGCCTACGAGCAGTACTTC

length: 13
D: NA
size: NA
J: TRBJ1-2
V: TRBV6-1
CDR3: CASSPTGSHGYTF
DNA: TGTGCCAGCAGTCCCACAGGGAGTCATGGCTACACCTTC

length: 14
D: TRBD1
size: NA
J: TRBJ1-5
V: TRBV2
CDR3: CASDRDTSNQPQHF
DNA: TGTGCCAGCGACAGGGACACTAGCAATCAGCCCCAGCATTTT

length: 15
D: NA
size: NA
J: TRBJ1-6
V: TRBV27
CDR3: CASSRWGRFNSPLHF
DNA: TGTGCCAGCAGTCGCTGGGGGAGATTTAATTCACCCCTCCACTTT

length: 12
D: NA
size: NA
J: TRBJ1-1
V: TRBV6-1
CDR3: CASSVSRSEAFF
DNA: TGTGCCAGCAGTGTCTCTAGGTCTGAAGCTTTCTTT

length: 15
D: TRBD2
size: NA
J: TRBJ2-1
V: TRBV29-1
CDR3: CSVETSGGTYNEQFF
DNA: TGCAGCGTTGAAACTAGCGGGGGAACATACAATGAGCAGTTCTTC

length: 13
D: NA
size: NA
J: TRBJ1-2
V: TRBV7-8
CDR3: CASSPQDRRGYTF
DNA: TGTGCCAGCAGCCCTCAAGACCGGCGGGGCTACACCTTC

length: 16
D: TRBD2
size: NA
J: TRBJ2-1
V: TRBV6-5
CDR3: CASSYYRGGSVNEQFF
DNA: TGTGCCAGCAGTTACTACCGGGGGGGAAGTGTTAATGAGCAGTTCTTC

length: 20
D: NA
size: once
J: TRBJ2-3
V: TRBV21-1
CDR3: CASSDEGRTSGGALPDTQYF
DNA: TGTGCCAGCAGCGACGAAGGGCGGACTAGCGGGGGGGCTTTGCCAGATACGCAGTATTTT

length: 14
D: TRBD1
size: NA
J: TRBJ2-5
V: TRBV15
CDR3: CATSRGQGTETQYF
DNA: TGTGCCACCAGCAGGGGACAGGGCACCGAGACCCAGTACTTC

length: 15
D: TRBD2
size: NA
J: TRBJ2-3
V: TRBV30
CDR3: CAWSVKLAGADTQYF
DNA: TGTGCCTGGAGTGTAAAACTAGCGGGGGCAGATACGCAGTATTTT

length: 15
D: NA
size: NA
J: TRBJ2-1
V: TRBV6-5
CDR3: CASSLQDGTYNEQFF
DNA: TGTGCCAGCAGCCTGCAGGACGGTACCTACAATGAGCAGTTCTTC

length: 15
D: NA
size: NA
J: TRBJ2-2
V: TRBV6-5
CDR3: CASSFRGPSTGELFF
DNA: TGTGCCAGCAGTTTCCGGGGGCCGAGCACCGGGGAGCTGTTTTTT

length: 15
D: TRBD1
size: NA
J: TRBJ1-2
V: TRBV19
CDR3: CASTRDDRELSGYTF
DNA: TGTGCCAGTACCCGCGATGACAGGGAATTGAGTGGCTACACCTTC

length: 14
D: NA
size: NA
J: TRBJ2-3
V: TRBV5-1
CDR3: CASRFSIGTDTQYF
DNA: TGCGCCAGCAGGTTTAGCATCGGCACAGATACGCAGTATTTT

length: 15
D: TRBD2
size: NA
J: TRBJ2-3
V: TRBV4-1
CDR3: CASSQDPGGPDTQYF
DNA: TGCGCCAGCAGCCAAGACCCGGGGGGGCCAGATACGCAGTATTTT

length: 12
D: NA
size: NA
J: TRBJ2-3
V: TRBV13
CDR3: CASSTGTDTQYF
DNA: TGTGCCAGCAGCACCGGCACAGATACGCAGTATTTT

length: 14
D: NA
size: NA
J: TRBJ1-1
V: TRBV30
CDR3: CAWSRAGANTEAFF
DNA: TGTGCCTGGAGTAGGGCAGGGGCGAACACTGAAGCTTTCTTT

length: 15
D: NA
size: few
J: TRBJ1-6
V: TRBV9
CDR3: CASSLMGWADSPLHF
DNA: TGTGCCAGCAGCTTGATGGGCTGGGCGGATTCACCCCTCCACTTT

length: 13
D: TRBD1
size: NA
J: TRBJ1-6
V: TRBV6-5
CDR3: CASSYSGDRLLHF
DNA: TGTGCCAGCAGTTACTCAGGGGACAGGCTCCTCCACTTT

length: 14
D: NA
size: NA
J: TRBJ2-2
V: TRBV7-3
CDR3: CASSALGETGELFF
DNA: TGTGCCAGCAGCGCCCTTGGGGAGACCGGGGAGCTGTTTTTT

length: 16
D: NA
size: NA
J: TRBJ1-6
V: TRBV4-3
CDR3: CASSLIAFSGDSPLHF
DNA: TGCGCCAGCAGCCTCATCGCCTTTTCAGGGGATTCACCCCTCCACTTT

length: 16
D: TRBD2
size: once
J: TRBJ2-5
V: TRBV5-1
CDR3: CASSQGLADPQETQYF
DNA: TGCGCCAGCAGCCAGGGACTAGCGGACCCCCAAGAGACCCAGTACTTC

length: 15
D: NA
size: NA
J: TRBJ2-1
V: TRBV7-9
CDR3: CASSLGRGQVGEQFF
DNA: TGTGCCAGCAGCTTAGGGCGTGGCCAGGTCGGTGAGCAGTTCTTC